Below, 19 T cell receptor beta chains from the same sample are listed, as sequenced in a study of T-cell memory formation after mild COVID-19. TCRdb ran MiXCR on the 5' RACE reads and lists one entry per CDR3 protein. The table lists around 500,000 distinct CDR3 sequences, roughly 18% of them singletons. The sample was PBMCs or a T cell subset sorted from them (not recorded which). Receptors originate from an adult woman who had mild COVID-19 (a few samples of this study predate the infection). Cell type and time point are not known.

This clonotype has only a few counts. The chain employs TRBV12-3 or TRBV12-4 and TRBJ1-2; D gene uncertain. The CDR3 extends over 13 amino acids. The ends were cut back, 6 bases at V and 8 bases at J, with 16 bases in the middle. CDR3 nucleotide sequence: TGTGCCAGCAGCCCCAACAACTGGAGGGGCTACACCTTC. Protein sequence: CASSPNNWRGYTF.

The J gene is TRBJ2-2, the V gene TRBV7-9; 8 bases are shared with TRBD1. The CDR3 length is 15 residues. With V trimmed by 6 bases and J by 4 bases, 7 bases remained unmatched. CDR1 and CDR2 (germline): SEHNR, FQNEAQ (reference sequence). Here the CDR3 reads CASRGGQGFTGELFF. The CDR3 nucleotides read TGTGCCAGCAGGGGAGGACAGGGTTTCACCGGGGAGCTGTTTTTT.

The chain joins TRBV4-1 to TRBJ2-5; TRBD1 matches 9 bases. Trimming cost V 5 bases and J 2 bases; bases outside gene matches: 6. The length of the CDR3 is 15 residues. Germline-derived CDR1 and CDR2 are MGHRA and YSYEKL. CDR3 DNA sequence: TGCGCCAGCAGCAAGGGACAGGGAACACAAGAGACCCAGTACTTC. It codes for CASSKGQGTQETQYF.

The chain is built from TRBV25-1 and TRBJ2-3; 13 bases match TRBD2. The CDR3 has 18 amino acids. Trimming took 0 bases from V and 3 from J; bases not matched to a gene: 6. Germline values: CDR1 MGHDK, CDR2 SYGVNS. CDR3 region: CASSEYTGLAGFTDTQYF. The DNA of the CDR3 is TGTGCCAGCAGTGAATATACGGGACTAGCGGGGTTTACAGATACGCAGTATTTT.

The rearrangement links TRBV5-1 to TRBJ2-2; D not certain. Germline CDR1 is SGHRS and CDR2 is YFSETQ. Trimming removed 3 bases from V and 2 bases from J, with 8 bases in between. The CDR3 covers 14 residues. The DNA for the CDR3 is TGCGCCAGCAGCTCAGGCATCAACACCGGGGAGCTGTTTTTT. Residues: CASSSGINTGELFF.

This chain links TRBV7-9 with TRBJ2-5, with D perhaps being TRBD1 or TRBD2 (5 bases each). This CDR3 region has 13 residues. The ends were cut back, 7 bases at V and 5 bases at J, with 14 bases in the middle. In germline, CDR1 is SEHNR, CDR2 FQNEAQ (reference sequence). The CDR3 region is CASNIIRDETQYF. The CDR3 bases are TGTGCCAGCAACATTATCCGGGACGAGACCCAGTACTTC.

The CDR3 DNA reads as TGTGCCAGCAGCTCAGCCGGGGATGAGCAGTTCTTC. This codes for CASSSAGDEQFF. The chain combines TRBV7-9 with TRBJ2-1, with D possibly being TRBD2 (5 bases). V dropped 4 bases and J dropped 8 bases, with 9 bases sitting between them. Germline assignment: CDR1 SEHNR and CDR2 FQNEAQ (reference sequence). CDR3 length: 12 amino acids.

This chain links TRBV4-2 with TRBJ2-5; D is ambiguous. Germline V CDR1 and CDR2: LGHNA, YNFKEQ. CDR3 size: 13 residues. The V end was cut by 1 base, the J end by 2 bases, with 5 bases between. CDR3 residues: CASSQARQETQYF. In DNA form, the CDR3 reads TGTGCCAGCAGCCAAGCCAGGCAAGAGACCCAGTACTTC.

This clonotype appeared a few times. The CDR3 reads CASSPRTGATQETQYF. CDR3 in DNA: TGTGCCAGCAGCCCTCGGACAGGGGCTACCCAAGAGACCCAGTACTTC. The rearrangement joins TRBV7-6 to TRBJ2-5, with 9 nucleotides matching TRBD1. Germline CDR1 reads SGHVS; CDR2 reads FNYEAQ. The V gene end was trimmed by 5 bases and the J gene end by 1 base; junction bases not matched to a gene: 8. The CDR3 extends over 16 amino acids.

The CDR3 region has the DNA TGCGCCAGCAGCTTCGAGGTTACAGGGGGCATGGGACGGGAGACCCAGTACTTC. Its protein product is CASSFEVTGGMGRETQYF. The genes are TRBV5-1 and TRBJ2-5; 9 nucleotides align to TRBD1. This CDR3 contains 18 residues. J was trimmed by 5 bases and V by 2 bases; bases with no gene match: 16. Germline V gene data show CDR1 as SGHRS and CDR2 as YFSETQ.

This chain connects TRBV7-3 to TRBJ2-1; 10 nucleotides align to TRBD2. Germline V gene sequence: CDR1 SGHTA, CDR2 FQGTGA. The V and J ends lost 4 bases and 10 bases, in that order; junction bases with no gene match: 4. The CDR3 length is 13 residues. The CDR3 is CASSYLAGEEQFF. For the CDR3, the DNA is TGTGCCAGCAGCTATCTAGCGGGGGAGGAGCAGTTCTTC. The full variable domain, its missing parts supplied by reference TRBV7-3 and TRBJ2-1, is GAGVSQTPSNKVTEKGKYVELRCDPISGHTALYWYRQSLGQGPEFLIYFQGTGAADDSGLPNDRFFAVRPEGSVSTLKIQRTERGDSAVYLCASSYLAGEEQFFGPGTRLTVL.

The chain links TRBV20-1 to TRBJ2-5, with D hard to call. Germline-derived CDR1 and CDR2 are DFQATT and SNEGSKA (reference sequence). The CDR3 is made up of 13 amino acids. V lost 0 bases and J lost 3, with 8 bases in between. DNA of the CDR3: TGCAGTGCTAGAGAGGTCGGAGAAGAGACCCAGTACTTC. The encoded protein is CSAREVGEETQYF.

This clonotype occurred many times. V and J are TRBV12-3 or TRBV12-4 and TRBJ2-7; D tentatively reads TRBD1 or TRBD2 (5 bases each). V was pared by 3 bases and J by 5 bases, with 14 bases between. CDR3 length equals 14 residues. The CDR3 DNA sequence: TGTGCCAGCAGTTTTAGTGAGGGGCTCAACGAGCAGTACTTC. It specifies CASSFSEGLNEQYF.

CDR3 residues: CASSYRVLGAAELFF. CDR3 coding DNA: TGTGCCAGCAGTTACCGGGTGTTGGGTGCCGCGGAGCTGTTTTTT. The V gene is TRBV6-5, the J gene TRBJ2-2; D ambiguous. Germline V gives CDR1 MNHEY, CDR2 SVGAGI. The CDR3 totals 15 residues. Trimming pared 2 bases from V and 10 bases from J, leaving 17 bases between.

The V call is TRBV3-1, the J call TRBJ2-2; D unclear. Trimming left V 4 bases short and J 5 bases short, with 17 bases between. This CDR3 contains 16 residues. The germline CDR1 and CDR2 sequences are LGHDT and YNNKEL (reference sequence). The CDR3 reads CASSLVMEGMTGELFF. CDR3 in DNA: TGTGCCAGCAGCCTAGTGATGGAAGGGATGACCGGGGAGCTGTTTTTT.

This clonotype was picked up a small number of times. The J gene is TRBJ2-2, the V gene TRBV12-3 or TRBV12-4, with D uncertain. The CDR3 has 15 residues. V dropped 3 bases and J dropped 1 base, with 9 bases sitting between them. In DNA form, the CDR3 reads TGTGCCAGCAGTTTTACACACATGAACACCGGGGAGCTGTTTTTT. It specifies CASSFTHMNTGELFF.

Worth noting for this clonotype: This clone may be a read error of a much larger clone one base away. The chain uses TRBV7-2 and TRBJ2-7, with TRBD2 identical over 10 bases. V shed 4 bases and J 2 bases; nucleotides not matched to a gene: 5. CDR3 length: 15 amino acids. Germline assignment: CDR1 SGHTA and CDR2 FQGNSA. The CDR3 reads CASSSGTSATYEQYF. Here the CDR3 DNA reads TGTGCCAGCAGCTCCGGGACTAGCGCTACCTACGAGCAGTACTTC.

The rearrangement uses TRBV19 and TRBJ1-2; tentative D call: TRBD1 (6 bases). V was trimmed by 7 bases and J by 4 bases, leaving 16 bases between them. CDR1 and CDR2 from the germline V gene are LNHDA and SQIVND (reference sequence). The CDR3 contains 14 residues. This chain's CDR3 is CASKDEGHRYGYTF. CDR3 nucleotide sequence: TGTGCCAGTAAGGATGAGGGACACCGCTATGGCTACACCTTC. Together with reference TRBV19 and TRBJ1-2, the CDR3 gives the full variable domain: DGGITQSPKYLFRKEGQNVTLSCEQNLNHDAMYWYRQDPGQGLRLIYYSQIVNDFQKGDIAEGYSVSREKKESFPLTVTSAQKNPTAFYLCASKDEGHRYGYTFGSGTRLTVV.

This clonotype has just a few counts. V is TRBV4-1 and J is TRBJ2-1; TRBD2 agrees at 10 bases. Per the germline V gene, CDR1 is MGHRA and CDR2 is YSYEKL. Trimming cost V 3 bases and J 8 bases; bases outside gene matches: 7. The CDR3 covers 15 residues. The CDR3 loop is CASSQTSGHPDEQFF. The CDR3, as DNA: TGCGCCAGCAGCCAGACTAGCGGGCATCCTGATGAGCAGTTCTTC.